The rows below give T cell receptor beta chains drawn from one sample of a study of monozygotic twins with inflammatory bowel disease. TCRdb derives one entry per CDR3 protein from the 5' RACE reads, leaving out DNA. Its clone listing holds 300,000 to 450,000 distinct CDR3 sequences. The specimen was blood. Receptors originate from a human donor with ulcerative colitis or Crohn's disease, or a healthy co-twin of an affected twin (not recorded which). Both conserved end residues are part of each CDR3.

length: 16
J: TRBJ1-5
V: TRBV7-8
CDR3: CASSWDRSYSNQPQHF

length: 15
J: TRBJ1-4
V: TRBV27
CDR3: CASSLFLAANEKLFF

length: 16
J: TRBJ2-1
V: TRBV7-3
CDR3: CASSPRTGARYSEQFF

length: 14
J: TRBJ2-1
V: TRBV20-1
CDR3: CSAYLAGVNNAQFF

length: 14
J: TRBJ1-2
V: TRBV27
CDR3: CASSKGQGGYGYTF

length: 13
J: TRBJ2-4
V: TRBV30
CDR3: CAWSTGRKNIQYF

length: 17
J: TRBJ2-5
V: TRBV4-2
CDR3: CASSQLTSRGPGETQYF

length: 12
J: TRBJ1-2
V: TRBV12-3/TRBV12-4
CDR3: CASSFYNYGYTF

length: 16
J: TRBJ2-7
V: TRBV20-1
CDR3: CSARDRIAGPLYEQYF

length: 15
J: TRBJ2-7
V: TRBV18
CDR3: CASSAKRGSSYEQYF

length: 16
J: TRBJ2-3
V: TRBV5-1
CDR3: CASSFRGDHRTDTQYF

length: 14
J: TRBJ1-1
V: TRBV6-4
CDR3: CASSRTAMNTEAFF

length: 12
J: TRBJ2-7
V: TRBV20-1
CDR3: CSANGIPSEQYF

length: 15
J: TRBJ2-3
V: TRBV7-9
CDR3: CASSFAGGEADTQYF

length: 15
J: TRBJ2-7
V: TRBV5-6
CDR3: CASSQGLFNSYEQYF

length: 17
J: TRBJ1-3
V: TRBV6-5
CDR3: CASSYQAGQGPGNTIYF

length: 16
J: TRBJ2-5
V: TRBV7-9
CDR3: CASSLTETGTGETQYF

length: 17
J: TRBJ2-2
V: TRBV5-1
CDR3: CASSLVSRGAGTGELFF

length: 15
J: TRBJ2-1
V: TRBV12-3/TRBV12-4
CDR3: CASSLAGGSSNEQFF

length: 15
J: TRBJ2-7
V: TRBV7-6
CDR3: CASSLLGLGINEQYF

length: 17
J: TRBJ2-2
V: TRBV7-3
CDR3: CASSYTYSEPNTGELFF

length: 15
J: TRBJ2-5
V: TRBV9
CDR3: CASSTPQGIQETQYF

length: 16
J: TRBJ1-1
V: TRBV5-4
CDR3: CASSFATGGSNTEAFF

length: 15
J: TRBJ1-2
V: TRBV9
CDR3: CASSVAGARGYGYTF

length: 15
J: TRBJ1-3
V: TRBV12-3/TRBV12-4
CDR3: CASSVRQGSGNTIYF

length: 17
J: TRBJ2-3
V: TRBV7-2
CDR3: CASSSPGQGLSTDTQYF

length: 15
J: TRBJ2-1
V: TRBV11-2
CDR3: CASSLNRDPWVEQFF

length: 14
J: TRBJ2-1
V: TRBV5-4
CDR3: CASSDRTGGNEQFF

length: 14
J: TRBJ2-5
V: TRBV20-1
CDR3: CSASRVSGVETQYF

length: 19
J: TRBJ2-2
V: TRBV7-3
CDR3: CASSLNGMRGASRTGELFF

length: 16
J: TRBJ2-2
V: TRBV11-3
CDR3: CASSPTNGGDAGELFF

length: 19
J: TRBJ2-7
V: TRBV5-1
CDR3: CASSSVPGLAGTHSYEQYF

length: 14
J: TRBJ1-1
V: TRBV25-1
CDR3: CASSVPGLITEAFF

length: 14
J: TRBJ1-1
V: TRBV4-3
CDR3: CASSPQGRNTEAFF

length: 15
J: TRBJ2-3
V: TRBV20-1
CDR3: CSARRPGLRTDTQYF

length: 15
J: TRBJ2-1
V: TRBV20-1
CDR3: CSASRSVNSYNEQFF

length: 12
J: TRBJ2-1
V: TRBV7-2
CDR3: CASSSPNGEQFF

length: 15
J: TRBJ1-4
V: TRBV21-1
CDR3: CASRVNRGRGEKLFF

length: 14
J: TRBJ1-1
V: TRBV20-1
CDR3: CSARDIDGSTEAFF

length: 14
J: TRBJ2-7
V: TRBV27
CDR3: CASSQGQGYYEQYF

length: 13
J: TRBJ2-3
V: TRBV20-1
CDR3: CSEVAGGSSTQYF